A single sample is the source of the 10 T cell receptor beta chains below, sequenced in a study of regulatory T cells in long-lasting Graves disease (dated by TCRdb to the early 2020s). The time point label of this sample denotes: newly diagnosed GD, antithyroid drugs for less than 3 months. For both TCR sequencing and RNA sequencing, RNA was extracted from PBMCs in TRIzol. The library came from multiplex PCR. The sequencer was an Illumina HiSeq 4000. TCR beta libraries were built with iRepertoire HTBI primers and Arm-PCR amplification of CDR3 regions. The raw public reads went through TCRdb reprocessing: fastp at Q25, MiXCR clone calling, in-frame beta chains kept. Every CDR3 protein is listed once, alongside the most common genes and DNA of its rows. The sample table contains approximately 540,000 distinct CDR3 sequences; only one count was recorded for around 12% of them. The top ten clonotypes cover over 7% of the sample.

The same sample was also used in a study of T cells in Graves' hyperthyroidism and ophthalmopathy.

The sequencing here drew on peripheral blood mononuclear cells (PBMCs), taken at new diagnosis, from a patient treated with antithyroid drugs. All receptors derive from a woman in her 30s with Graves disease. Donor details come from another sample of the same person, matched by shared clones.

A word on this clonotype: A read error is possible here, since a much larger clone lies one base away. The chain is built from TRBV7-3 and TRBJ2-1, with 11 bases matching TRBD2. From germline, CDR1 is SGHTA and CDR2 FQGTGA. The CDR3 totals 15 residues. CDR3 region: CASSVTSGTYNEHFF. The CDR3 DNA is TGTGCCAGCAGCGTGACTAGCGGGACTTACAATGAGCACTTCTTC.

This clonotype was recorded at least ten times. V and J are TRBV11-2 and TRBJ2-1, with D perhaps TRBD1 (5 bases). Germline CDR1 reads SGHAT; CDR2 reads FQNNGV. V shed 7 bases and J shed 7 bases, with 14 bases lying between them. This CDR3 is built from 13 residues. The CDR3 reads CASIRDRPNEQFF. Written as DNA, the CDR3 is TGTGCCAGCATCCGTGACAGACCGAATGAGCAGTTCTTC.

In its sample, this clonotype was seen a few times. V and J are TRBV10-3 and TRBJ2-7; D is unclear. This CDR3 spans 14 amino acids. In germline, CDR1 is ENHRY, CDR2 SYGVKD. Trimming cost V 2 bases and J 2 bases, with 10 bases left between them. This CDR3 reads CAISEEVRTYEQYF. DNA for the CDR3: TGTGCCATCAGTGAGGAGGTCCGAACCTACGAGCAGTACTTC.

The table lists this clonotype with many counts. The chain links TRBV5-1 to TRBJ2-1; 9 bases map to TRBD2. J gave up 5 bases and V 2 bases, and 8 bases lay outside the gene matches. Germline-derived CDR1 and CDR2 are SGHRS and YFSETQ. This CDR3 is built from 16 residues. The CDR3 coding sequence is TGCGCCAGCAGCTTTAGGGCGGGAGGGCCTAACAATGAGCAGTTCTTC. Protein: CASSFRAGGPNNEQFF.

This clonotype was seen more than once but under ten times. The V call is TRBV5-1, the J call TRBJ2-7; D might be TRBD2 (6 bases). Trimming took off 7 bases at V and 7 bases at J, with 18 bases between the two ends. Germline-derived CDR1 and CDR2 are SGHRS and YFSETQ. CDR3 size: 13 residues. The chain's CDR3 is CASRRGAGSEQYF. The CDR3 coding sequence is TGCGCCAGCCGGAGGGGCGCGGGGTCGGAGCAGTACTTC. Supplemented by reference TRBV5-1 and TRBJ2-7, the full variable domain reads KAGVTQTPRYLIKTRGQQVTLSCSPISGHRSVSWYQQTPGQGLQFLFEYFSETQRNKGNFPGRFSGRQFSNSRSEMNVSTLELGDSALYLCASRRGAGSEQYFGPGTRLTVT.

At least ten counts were recorded for this clonotype. The chain uses TRBV5-5 and TRBJ2-1; D gene ambiguous. The V and J ends lost 6 bases and 0 bases respectively, with 13 bases between them. Germline V gene sequence: CDR1 SGHKS, CDR2 YYEKEE (reference sequence). The CDR3 runs 15 residues. CDR3 protein: CASIGQASSYNEQFF. The CDR3 DNA sequence: TGTGCCAGCATAGGGCAAGCGAGCTCCTACAATGAGCAGTTCTTC.

CDR3 sequence: CASSLIGTGGTNEKLFF. CDR3 sequence (DNA): TGTGCCAGCAGCTTGATAGGGACAGGCGGCACTAATGAAAAACTGTTTTTT. The chain recombines TRBV5-4 with TRBJ1-4; TRBD1 matches 8 bases. The V gene end was trimmed by 1 base and the J gene end by 2 bases; junction bases not matched to a gene: 7. The germline gives CDR1 SGHNT, CDR2 YYREEE (reference sequence). The CDR3 has 17 residues.

This clonotype came up many times. V usage is TRBV20-1 and J usage is TRBJ2-5, with TRBD1 matching over 9 bases. The CDR3 is 12 residues long. CDR1 is DFQATT, CDR2 SNEGSKA, per germline (reference sequence). Trimming removed 4 bases from V and 4 bases from J; junction bases left unmatched: 1. CDR3: CSAKGQGETQYF. The CDR3 bases are TGCAGTGCTAAGGGACAGGGAGAGACCCAGTACTTC.

This clonotype was observed a few times. V and J are TRBV18 and TRBJ1-1; no clear D. CDR1 and CDR2 (germline): KGHSH, LQKENI. The length of the CDR3 is 13 residues. V shed 3 bases and J shed 2 bases, with 7 bases lying between them. The CDR3 loop reads CASSPVGNTEAFF. As DNA, the CDR3 is TGTGCCAGCTCACCGGTAGGCAACACTGAAGCTTTCTTT.

This clonotype was detected ten times or more. The V gene is TRBV11-3, the J gene TRBJ2-5; D not certain. The germline V and J ends were trimmed by 5 bases and 4 bases, with 5 bases remaining between them. Germline lookup yields CDR1 SGHNT and CDR2 YENEEA. The CDR3 is 11 amino acids. The CDR3 DNA reads TGTGCCAGCAGCGCTGTAGAGACCCAGTACTTC. Residues: CASSAVETQYF.